This T cell receptor (beta chain) comes out of a study of blood T cell repertoires in COVID-19. The method was immunoSEQ multiplex PCR; TCRdb's version includes in-frame clones alone and lacks a portion of them. The table lists approximately 390,000 clones, 80% to 90% of them singletons. Specimen: peripheral blood. The receptor was derived from a woman aged 55-69 years with COVID-19, enrolled during active disease.

As DNA, the CDR3 is TGTGCCAGCAGCTTGCGGGGGGCGATCTACGAGCAGTACTTC. It is translated as CASSLRGAIYEQYF. The V call is TRBV5-6, the J call TRBJ2-7; the D gene is possibly TRBD2 (7 bases). V was shortened by 1 base and J by 3 bases, with 11 bases between the two germline ends. Germline loops: CDR1 SGHDT, CDR2 YYEEEE. The CDR3 contains 14 residues.